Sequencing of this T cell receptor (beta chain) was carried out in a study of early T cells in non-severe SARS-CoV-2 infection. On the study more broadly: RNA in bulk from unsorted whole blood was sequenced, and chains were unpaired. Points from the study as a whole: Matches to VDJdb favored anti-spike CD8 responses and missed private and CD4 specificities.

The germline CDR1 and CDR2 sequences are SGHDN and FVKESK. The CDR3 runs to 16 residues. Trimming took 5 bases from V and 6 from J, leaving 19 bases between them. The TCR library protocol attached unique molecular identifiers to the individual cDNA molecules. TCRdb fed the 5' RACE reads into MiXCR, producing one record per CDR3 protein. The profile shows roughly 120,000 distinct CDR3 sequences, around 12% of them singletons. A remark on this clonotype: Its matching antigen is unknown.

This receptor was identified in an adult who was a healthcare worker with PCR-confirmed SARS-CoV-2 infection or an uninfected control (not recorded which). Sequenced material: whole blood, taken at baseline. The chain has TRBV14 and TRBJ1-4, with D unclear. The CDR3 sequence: CASSKGPGLIDEKLFF. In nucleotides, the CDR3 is TGTGCCAGCAGCAAAGGTCCAGGCCTGATAGATGAAAAACTGTTTTTT. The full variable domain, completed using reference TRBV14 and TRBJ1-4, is EAGVTQFPSHSVIEKGQTVTLRCDPISGHDNLYWYRRVMGKEIKFLLHFVKESKQDESGMPNNRFLAERTGGTYSTLKVQPAELEDSGVYFCASSKGPGLIDEKLFFGSGTQLSVL.